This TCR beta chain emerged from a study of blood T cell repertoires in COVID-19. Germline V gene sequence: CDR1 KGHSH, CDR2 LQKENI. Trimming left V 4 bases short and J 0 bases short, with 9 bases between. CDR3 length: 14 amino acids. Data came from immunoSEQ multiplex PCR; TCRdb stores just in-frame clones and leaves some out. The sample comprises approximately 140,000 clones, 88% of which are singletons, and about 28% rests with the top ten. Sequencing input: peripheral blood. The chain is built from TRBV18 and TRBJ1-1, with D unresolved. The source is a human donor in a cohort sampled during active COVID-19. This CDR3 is CASSLTGMNTEAFF. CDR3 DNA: TGTGCCAGCTCACTGACGGGGATGAACACTGAAGCTTTCTTT.